The 25 T cell receptor beta chains below all came from one sample that was sequenced in a study of blood T cell repertoires in COVID-19. Repertoires were generated with immunoSEQ multiplex PCR, while TCRdb's copy carries only in-frame clones and drops some. The table has 140,000 to 150,000 clones, approximately 91% seen once. The source material was peripheral blood. Receptors were obtained from a human donor in a cohort sampled during active COVID-19.

This clone was detected a few times. The rearrangement links TRBV7-8 to TRBJ2-5, with TRBD2 identical over 12 bases. The CDR3 is 16 amino acids. J was trimmed by 4 bases and V by 5 bases; bases with no gene match: 8. CDR1 is SGHVS, CDR2 FQNEAQ, per germline. The CDR3 coding sequence is TGTGCCAGCAGCAACCGACTAGCGGGAGTGACAGAGACCCAGTACTTC. This translates into CASSNRLAGVTETQYF.

This chain connects TRBV11-2 to TRBJ2-7, with 8 bases identical to TRBD2. The germline V gene has CDR1 SGHAT and CDR2 FQNNGV. The CDR3 is made up of 16 amino acids. V lost 1 base to trimming and J lost 3 bases; unmatched junction nucleotides: 8. This CDR3 is CASSLVISGNSYEQYF. CDR3 in DNA: TGTGCCAGCAGCTTAGTCATTAGCGGGAACAGCTACGAGCAGTACTTC.

This sequence joins TRBV19 and TRBJ1-3, with unresolved D. Germline V gene sequence: CDR1 LNHDA, CDR2 SQIVND (reference sequence). Deletions cut 2 bases from V and 0 bases from J, with 11 bases between. This CDR3 is 16 amino acids long. The CDR3 region has the DNA TGTGCCAGTAGTATACCGGCGCGGGGCTCTGGAAACACCATATATTTT. Its translation: CASSIPARGSGNTIYF.

The rearrangement uses TRBV15 and TRBJ2-1; 9 nucleotides agree with TRBD2. The V segment lost 0 bases and the J segment 0 bases; nucleotides outside the gene matches: 9. The CDR3 contains 19 residues. The germline CDR1 and CDR2 sequences are LNHNV and YYDKDF (reference sequence). Here the CDR3 DNA reads TGTGCCACCAGCAGAGATCCCCGGCTAGCGGGGCACTCCTACAATGAGCAGTTCTTC. This gives the protein CATSRDPRLAGHSYNEQFF.

The V gene is TRBV3-1 (or the pseudogene TRBV3-2), the J gene TRBJ1-2; D is undetermined. From germline, CDR1 is LGHDT and CDR2 YNNKEL (reference sequence). CDR3 length: 13 amino acids. V shed 4 bases and J shed 1 base, with 7 bases lying between them. This CDR3 is CASSLVNNYGYTF. The CDR3 bases are TGTGCCAGCAGCCTAGTAAATAACTATGGCTACACCTTC.

The chain has TRBV6-2 or TRBV6-3 and TRBJ2-5; TRBD1 matches at 8 bases. The CDR3 covers 17 residues. Germline CDR1 MNHEY, CDR2 SVGEGT. Germline trimming cut 6 bases from V and 2 bases from J; bases unmatched to any gene: 14. The CDR3 sequence: CASSRRAGGHIQETQYF. The CDR3 coding sequence is TGTGCCAGCAGCAGAAGGGCAGGGGGCCATATACAAGAGACCCAGTACTTC.

The CDR3 here is CAISGSGRASDTQYF. Written as DNA, the CDR3 is TGTGCCATCAGTGGAAGCGGGAGGGCCAGCGATACGCAGTATTTT. The chain carries TRBV10-3 and TRBJ2-3; TRBD2 aligns across 10 bases. CDR3 length: 15 amino acids. Germline trimming cut 4 bases from V and 6 bases from J; bases unmatched to any gene: 7. Germline V gene lookup returns CDR1 ENHRY and CDR2 SYGVKD.

CDR3 bases: TGTGCCACCAGCAGAGAGCTACTGGGAGTAGCGGAGTCAGAGACCCAGTACTTC. As protein: CATSRELLGVAESETQYF. The V gene is TRBV15, the J gene TRBJ2-5, with a possible D match to TRBD2 (6 bases). The germline gives CDR1 LNHNV, CDR2 YYDKDF (reference sequence). CDR3 length: 18 residues. V lost 0 bases, J lost 4 bases, and 21 bases lay in between.

The V call is TRBV18, the J call TRBJ2-5; TRBD2 aligns across 12 bases. CDR3 length equals 16 residues. Germline V lookup: CDR1 KGHSH, CDR2 LQKENI. The V and J ends lost 3 bases and 4 bases, in that order; junction bases with no gene match: 6. DNA of the CDR3: TGTGCCAGCTCACCCATCAAACTAGCGGGAGGAGAGACCCAGTACTTC. Encoded protein: CASSPIKLAGGETQYF.

V is TRBV30 and J is TRBJ1-1, with D tentatively TRBD1 (6 bases). The V gene's germline CDR1 is GTSNPN and CDR2 SVGIG (reference sequence). V was clipped by 2 bases and J by 8 bases, with 9 bases between them. The CDR3 runs to 11 residues. The DNA for the CDR3 is TGTGCCTGGAGTAGAGGGACAGAAGCTTTCTTT. Translated: CAWSRGTEAFF. Combining the CDR3 with reference TRBV30 and TRBJ1-1 gives the whole variable domain SQTIHQWPATLVQPVGSPLSLECTVEGTSNPNLYWYRQAAGRGLQLLFYSVGIGQISSEVPQNLSASRPQDRQFILSSKKLLLSDSGFYLCAWSRGTEAFFGQGTRLTVV.

The chain has TRBV11-2 and TRBJ2-5; no firm D call. The germline gives CDR1 SGHAT, CDR2 FQNNGV. Trimming shortened V by 6 bases and J by 2 bases, and 10 bases separated the two germline ends. The CDR3 is 13 residues long. The CDR3 sequence: CASSQTEQETQYF. In DNA form, the CDR3 reads TGTGCCAGCAGTCAAACAGAGCAAGAGACCCAGTACTTC.

The V gene is TRBV19, the J gene TRBJ1-4, with a tentative D call TRBD1 (5 bases). The V end lost 6 bases, the J end lost 3 bases, and 14 bases lay between the germline ends. Germline V gene sequence: CDR1 LNHDA, CDR2 SQIVND (reference sequence). The CDR3 totals 15 residues. The CDR3 sequence: CASRETGGANEKLFF. Written as DNA, the CDR3 is TGTGCCAGTAGGGAAACGGGAGGGGCTAATGAAAAACTGTTTTTT.

The V call is TRBV7-2, the J call TRBJ1-1, with TRBD1 as a possible D gene (6 bases). V lost 4 bases to trimming and J lost 4 bases, with 19 bases between them. Germline V CDR1 and CDR2: SGHTA, FQGNSA. The CDR3 runs to 16 residues. CDR3 bases: TGTGCCAGCAGCTCCCAAACGACGGGGGGCGGCACTGAAGCTTTCTTT. This encodes CASSSQTTGGGTEAFF.

The J gene is TRBJ1-6, the V gene TRBV7-6; D might be TRBD1 (5 bases). Germline CDR1 reads SGHVS; CDR2 reads FNYEAQ. V shed 5 bases and J shed 9 bases, with 17 bases lying between them. This CDR3 is built from 15 residues. The CDR3 reads CASSPESGSSSPLHF. As DNA, the CDR3 is TGTGCCAGCAGCCCCGAGTCAGGGTCCTCTTCACCCCTCCACTTT.

V usage is TRBV5-5 and J usage is TRBJ1-5, with a possible D match to TRBD1 (5 bases). CDR3 length: 15 residues. Trimming removed 4 bases from V and 3 bases from J, with 14 bases in between. Germline lookup yields CDR1 SGHKS and CDR2 YYEKEE (reference sequence). The CDR3 DNA reads as TGTGCCAGCAGCCCGCGCGGGGACCTCAATCAGCCCCAGCATTTT. It yields the protein CASSPRGDLNQPQHF.

The chain uses TRBV19 and TRBJ2-1; 7 bases map to TRBD1. This CDR3 is 13 amino acids long. Germline CDR1 reads LNHDA; CDR2 reads SQIVND (reference sequence). The J segment lost 6 bases and the V segment lost 5 bases, leaving 4 bases of the junction unmatched. CDR3 amino acids: CASSFRDSNEQFF. CDR3 in DNA: TGTGCCAGTAGTTTCCGGGACAGCAATGAGCAGTTCTTC. Combining the CDR3 with reference TRBV19 and TRBJ2-1 gives the whole variable domain DGGITQSPKYLFRKEGQNVTLSCEQNLNHDAMYWYRQDPGQGLRLIYYSQIVNDFQKGDIAEGYSVSREKKESFPLTVTSAQKNPTAFYLCASSFRDSNEQFFGPGTRLTVL.

The rearrangement joins TRBV11-2 to TRBJ2-5, with TRBD2 matching over 10 bases. In germline, CDR1 is SGHAT, CDR2 FQNNGV. Trimming took 3 bases from V and 5 from J; bases not matched to a gene: 3. The CDR3 has 14 amino acids. The CDR3 DNA is TGTGCCAGCAGCTTCAGCGGGGGGGTTGAGACCCAGTACTTC. As protein: CASSFSGGVETQYF.

This clone has more than one count but fewer than ten. This rearrangement joins TRBV6-2 or TRBV6-3 to TRBJ1-2; the D is unclear. V lost 4 bases, J lost 2 bases, and 11 bases lay in between. This CDR3 contains 14 residues. Germline CDR1 reads MNHEY; CDR2 reads SVGEGT. The chain's CDR3 is CASSSSGFNYGYTF. DNA of the CDR3: TGTGCCAGCAGTTCCTCGGGCTTCAACTATGGCTACACCTTC.

The rearrangement joins TRBV28 to TRBJ1-1; D not certain. The germline V and J ends were trimmed by 5 bases and 3 bases, with 7 bases remaining between them. CDR1 is MDHEN, CDR2 SYDVKM, per germline. The CDR3 runs 12 residues. CDR3 in amino acids: CASSPRYTEAFF. Here the CDR3 DNA reads TGTGCCAGCAGTCCGCGTTACACTGAAGCTTTCTTT. The full variable domain, its missing parts supplied by reference TRBV28 and TRBJ1-1, is DVKVTQSSRYLVKRTGEKVFLECVQDMDHENMFWYRQDPGLGLRLIYFSYDVKMKEKGDIPEGYSVSREKKERFSLILESASTNQTSMYLCASSPRYTEAFFGQGTRLTVV.

The rearrangement joins TRBV2 to TRBJ2-7; 9 nucleotides align to TRBD1. The CDR3 extends over 15 amino acids. In germline, CDR1 is SNHLY, CDR2 FYNNEI. The V and J ends lost 3 bases and 4 bases, in that order; junction bases with no gene match: 7. The CDR3 sequence is CASSDRDRAKYEQYF. In nucleotides, the CDR3 is TGTGCCAGCAGTGATCGGGACAGGGCTAAATACGAGCAGTACTTC.

CDR3 DNA sequence: TGCGCCAGCAGCCGCCCCGGAACTCAGGGACTGGTGAATGAAAAACTGTTTTTT. It codes for CASSRPGTQGLVNEKLFF. This chain joins TRBV4-1 and TRBJ1-4; tentatively, D is TRBD1 (5 bases). Trimming left V 4 bases short and J 5 bases short, with 23 bases between. Germline CDR1 is MGHRA and CDR2 is YSYEKL. The CDR3 has 18 amino acids.

This chain joins TRBV21-1 and TRBJ2-7; TRBD1 is the table's D call and was not checked against the DNA. TRBV21-1 is shown as a pseudogene. The CDR3 runs to 17 residues. CDR3 region: CASRDPGEGQASYEQYF. CDR3 nucleotide sequence: TGTGCCAGCAGGGACCCCGGGGAAGGACAGGCCTCCTACGAGCAGTACTTC.

Worth noting for this clone: One junction end disagrees with the germline gene, perhaps due to a read error. The V gene is TRBV7-7, the J gene TRBJ2-1; TRBD2 matches at 11 bases. The CDR3 consists of 16 residues. Germline CDR1 and CDR2: SSHAT and FNYEAQ (reference sequence). CDR3 protein: CASSLEPSGRLNEQFF. Here the CDR3 DNA reads TGTGCTAGCAGCTTAGAGCCTAGCGGGAGGCTTAATGAGCAGTTCTTC.

The V call is TRBV5-6, the J call TRBJ1-3, with D possibly being TRBD1 (6 bases). Germline lookup yields CDR1 SGHDT and CDR2 YYEEEE. Trimming shortened V by 2 bases and J by 2 bases, and 8 bases separated the two germline ends. This CDR3 region has 14 residues. The DNA of the CDR3 is TGTGCCAGCAGCTTACAGGGTACTGGAAACACCATATATTTT. Residues: CASSLQGTGNTIYF.

V and J are TRBV7-9 and TRBJ2-7, with a possible D match to TRBD1 (5 bases). The CDR3 covers 15 residues. V gave up 5 bases and J gave up 7 bases, with 21 bases separating them. Germline lookup yields CDR1 SEHNR and CDR2 FQNEAQ (reference sequence). The CDR3 DNA reads as TGTGCCAGCAGCCCCAGGGTCACGCGGAGCGATGAGCAGTACTTC. Amino acids: CASSPRVTRSDEQYF. Drawing the rest from reference TRBV7-9 and TRBJ2-7, the complete variable domain is DTGVSQNPRHKITKRGQNVTFRCDPISEHNRLYWYRQTLGQGPEFLTYFQNEAQLEKSRLLSDRFSAERPKGSFSTLEIQRTEQGDSAMYLCASSPRVTRSDEQYFGPGTRLTVT.